The sequence of this T cell receptor beta chain was determined in a study of cytomegalovirus exposure and HLA in healthy donors. Study-level results: In an earlier analysis, about 87% or about 30%: the productive usage of most TCR beta V segments.

The PCR contained 60 Vbeta and 13 Jbeta primers. Assay: immunoSEQ multiplex PCR; the TCRdb copy retains only in-frame clones and omits some. The profile shows some 150,000 clones, 60% to 85% of them singletons. As concerns this clone: Its antigen is still unknown.

The CDR3 sequence is 15 residues long. V shed 5 bases and J 2 bases; nucleotides not matched to a gene: 6. Germline V gene lookup returns CDR1 SGHAT and CDR2 FQNNGV. The J gene is TRBJ2-7, the V gene TRBV11-2; TRBD1 matches 10 bases. The sequenced sample consisted of PBMCs. The origin of this receptor is a man aged 30 to 39 in good health and CMV-seropositive. The CDR3 reads CASSNPGQGTYEQYF. The CDR3 nucleotides are TGTGCCAGCAGCAACCCGGGACAGGGGACCTACGAGCAGTACTTC.